This TCR beta chain was sequenced for a study of tumor-infiltrating lymphocytes in primary liver carcinoma. Study as a whole: Samples produced roughly 3.5 to 7.5 million productive TCRbeta reads, comparable across tissue types.

Study-level findings and limits: Tumor-adjacent and tumor-blood pairs shared less of their repertoires than tumor region pairs shared. Tumors reached a significantly greater top-250-clone fraction than blood did (p = 0.039). Appearing in all five tumor regions was true of only about 8-24% of top clones.

This clonotype was observed a few times. Its antigen is not identified. Possible read error: a much larger clone is one base away. Co-extracted RNA and DNA came from roughly 20-30 mg of unsorted bulk tissue. Making TCR beta cDNA involved around 540 ng total RNA and a constant-region primer. ARM-PCR, slightly modified, supplied the TCR beta libraries through three nested multiplex PCR rounds. A C-beta reverse primer was combined with TRBV1-TRBV30 forward primers in the first two PCR rounds, and each round had 9 to 10 cycles. TCRdb redid the calling of the multiplex PCR reads with MiXCR, one entry per CDR3 protein. The sample has 20,000 or so distinct CDR3 sequences, about 65% seen once; the top ten hold roughly 43%. The V gene's germline CDR1 is SGHTA and CDR2 FQGNSA. The V end lost 4 bases, the J end lost 0 bases, and 18 bases lay between the germline ends. The CDR3 runs 17 residues.

The sample was liver tumor tissue from sampling region 1. The subset: tumor region T1, superior pole. This chain links TRBV7-2 with TRBJ2-5; TRBD1 might be the D (5 bases). The clonotype was recovered from a man in his forties or fifties with primary liver carcinoma and hepatitis B virus infection. CDR3 sequence reads: CASSSPLETVDQETQYF. The CDR3 DNA reads as TGTGCCAGCAGCTCTCCTTTGGAGACAGTAGACCAAGAGACCCAGTACTTC.